The 21 T cell receptor beta chains below come from one sample, sequenced in a study of cytomegalovirus exposure and HLA in healthy donors. In the PCR, 60 Vbeta and 13 Jbeta primers were used. The protocol was immunoSEQ multiplex PCR, while the TCRdb copy is restricted to in-frame clones and leaves out a portion. Counted here are more than 150,000 clones, less than 90% occurring once; the ten biggest clones make up 0.26%. The specimen was PBMCs. The receptors come from a boy aged 10-17 years in good health and CMV-seronegative.

This clone was recorded once. The genes are TRBV10-1 and TRBJ2-7; the D gene is possibly TRBD1 (6 bases). V was shortened by 8 bases and J by 5 bases, with 19 bases between the two germline ends. This CDR3 is 14 amino acids long. Looked up from germline, CDR1 is WNHNN and CDR2 is SYGVQD (reference sequence). For the CDR3, the DNA is TGCGCCAGCTCTACGGGCAGGGGAAGACACGAGCAGTACTTC. Its translation: CASSTGRGRHEQYF.

This chain links TRBV6-1 with TRBJ2-7, with D tentatively TRBD2 (6 bases). Per germline, CDR1 MNHNS and CDR2 SASEGT. CDR3 length equals 15 residues. The V end lost 4 bases, the J end lost 1 base, and 14 bases lay between the germline ends. The CDR3 DNA is TGTGCCAGCAGTGCGTTTAGCGGCCCATCCTACGAGCAGTACTTC. Translated: CASSAFSGPSYEQYF.

This sequence joins TRBV5-8 and TRBJ1-3; 8 bases line up with TRBD1. CDR3 length equals 15 residues. J gave up 4 bases and V 4 bases, and 7 bases lay outside the gene matches. CDR1 is SGHTS, CDR2 YDEGEE, per germline. The DNA for the CDR3 is TGTGCCAGCAGCAGGGCGACAGGGGTCGGAAACACCATATATTTT. It codes for CASSRATGVGNTIYF. Full variable domain (rest looked up from reference TRBV5-8 and TRBJ1-3): EAGVTQSPTHLIKTRGQQATLRCSPISGHTSVYWYQQALGLGLQFLLWYDEGEERNRGNFPPRFSGRQFPNYSSELNVNALELEDSALYLCASSRATGVGNTIYFGEGSWLTVV.

J is TRBJ2-6 and V is TRBV11-2; possible D gene TRBD1, 6 bases. The CDR3 is 17 amino acids. Germline CDR1 reads SGHAT; CDR2 reads FQNNGV. Trimming pared 3 bases from V and 0 bases from J, leaving 12 bases between. The CDR3 protein is CASSFRGSISGANVLTF. In nucleotides, the CDR3 is TGTGCCAGCAGCTTCAGGGGCAGCATCTCTGGGGCCAACGTCCTGACTTTC. Full variable domain (outside the CDR3, taken from reference TRBV11-2 and TRBJ2-6): EAGVAQSPRYKIIEKRQSVAFWCNPISGHATLYWYQQILGQGPKLLIQFQNNGVVDDSQLPKDRFSAERLKGVDSTLKIQPAKLEDSAVYLCASSFRGSISGANVLTFGAGSRLTVL.

CDR3 residues: CASSSDRGPYEQYF. The CDR3 DNA is TGCGCCAGCAGCTCGGACAGGGGTCCCTACGAGCAGTACTTC. The chain is built from TRBV5-1 and TRBJ2-7; 9 positions agree with TRBD1. With V trimmed by 3 bases and J by 2 bases, 3 bases remained unmatched. Germline CDR1 and CDR2: SGHRS and YFSETQ. This CDR3 has 14 amino acids.

The J gene is TRBJ1-2, the V gene TRBV5-4, with D perhaps matching TRBD1 (6 bases). V lost 1 base and J 8 bases, leaving 12 bases between the germline ends. Per the germline V gene, CDR1 is SGHNT and CDR2 is YYREEE (reference sequence). This CDR3 has 13 amino acids. CDR3: CASSLRGAKGYTF. In DNA form, the CDR3 reads TGTGCCAGCAGCTTGCGGGGGGCTAAAGGCTACACCTTC. Full variable domain (rest looked up from reference TRBV5-4 and TRBJ1-2): ETGVTQSPTHLIKTRGQQVTLRCSSQSGHNTVSWYQQALGQGPQFIFQYYREEENGRGNFPPRFSGLQFPNYSSELNVNALELDDSALYLCASSLRGAKGYTFGSGTRLTVV.

This rearrangement joins TRBV19 to TRBJ1-5; 7 bases fit TRBD1. The CDR3 contains 15 residues. V was pared by 9 bases and J by 0 bases, with 8 bases of the junction left unmatched. Germline V gene data show CDR1 as LNHDA and CDR2 as SQIVND (reference sequence). The CDR3 sequence is CASDDRAYSNQPQHF. For the CDR3, the DNA is TGTGCCAGCGATGACAGGGCATATAGCAATCAGCCCCAGCATTTT. Drawing the rest from reference TRBV19 and TRBJ1-5, the complete variable domain is DGGITQSPKYLFRKEGQNVTLSCEQNLNHDAMYWYRQDPGQGLRLIYYSQIVNDFQKGDIAEGYSVSREKKESFPLTVTSAQKNPTAFYLCASDDRAYSNQPQHFGDGTRLSIL.

The chain carries TRBV6-6 and TRBJ2-7; 9 bases agree with TRBD2. The CDR3 runs 14 residues. The V segment lost 0 bases and the J segment 3 bases; nucleotides outside the gene matches: 0. Germline assignment: CDR1 MNHNY and CDR2 SVGAGI (reference sequence). The CDR3 DNA sequence: TGTGCCAGCAGTTACTCTAGCGGGAGCTACGAGCAGTACTTC. Amino acid sequence: CASSYSSGSYEQYF.

The J gene is TRBJ1-2, the V gene TRBV27; D is possibly TRBD1 (5 bases). From germline, CDR1 is MNHEY and CDR2 SMNVEV (reference sequence). CDR3 length equals 18 residues. V gave up 0 bases and J gave up 8 bases, with 25 bases separating them. CDR3 region: CASSLSKSGHGGEAGYTF. The CDR3 nucleotides are TGTGCCAGCAGTTTATCGAAGTCAGGACACGGAGGGGAAGCGGGCTACACCTTC.

This clone was detected a few times. V gene TRBV7-2 combines with J gene TRBJ1-2; D remains unclear. V was clipped by 0 bases and J by 7 bases, with 9 bases between them. Germline V gene data show CDR1 as SGHTA and CDR2 as FQGNSA. There are 13 residues in the CDR3. CDR3 in DNA: TGTGCCAGCAGCTTAGCGCAGGATGGTGGCTACACCTTC. It yields the protein CASSLAQDGGYTF.

This chain connects TRBV28 to TRBJ1-5; perhaps TRBD1 as D (6 bases). The CDR3 is 13 amino acids. V lost 6 bases and J lost 2, with 8 bases in between. The V gene's germline CDR1 is MDHEN and CDR2 SYDVKM. Here the CDR3 reads CASRNRGNQPQHF. In DNA, the CDR3 is TGTGCCAGCAGAAACAGGGGCAATCAGCCCCAGCATTTT. The full variable domain, with the rest looked up from reference TRBV28 and TRBJ1-5, is DVKVTQSSRYLVKRTGEKVFLECVQDMDHENMFWYRQDPGLGLRLIYFSYDVKMKEKGDIPEGYSVSREKKERFSLILESASTNQTSMYLCASRNRGNQPQHFGDGTRLSIL.

The genes are TRBV7-8 and TRBJ1-5; the match to TRBD1 covers 10 bases. After removal of 5 bases from V and 4 bases from J, the junction contained 8 bases not matched to a gene. The CDR3 is 16 residues long. From germline, CDR1 is SGHVS and CDR2 FQNEAQ. CDR3 nucleotides: TGTGCCAGCAGCGTACCGGGACAGGGGAGAAATCAGCCCCAGCATTTT. This translates into CASSVPGQGRNQPQHF.

V and J are TRBV4-1 and TRBJ2-1; 12 nucleotides line up with TRBD2. The germline gives CDR1 MGHRA, CDR2 YSYEKL. The CDR3 is 14 residues long. V lost 4 bases, J lost 5 bases, and 0 bases stayed unmatched. This CDR3 is CASSPSGRDNEQFF. The CDR3, as DNA: TGCGCCAGCAGCCCTAGCGGGAGGGACAATGAGCAGTTCTTC.

V is TRBV30 and J is TRBJ2-7, with D perhaps TRBD1 (5 bases). The CDR3 loop spans 15 amino acids. Trimming left V 2 bases short and J 4 bases short, with 18 bases between. Germline V gene sequence: CDR1 GTSNPN, CDR2 SVGIG (reference sequence). The CDR3, as DNA: TGTGCCTGGAGTAGGGGTCCTCCTCTTCCATACGAGCAGTACTTC. Its translation is CAWSRGPPLPYEQYF.

V usage is TRBV7-8 and J usage is TRBJ1-5; D is undetermined. The ends were cut back, 5 bases at V and 5 bases at J, with 16 bases in the middle. The germline CDR1 and CDR2 sequences are SGHVS and FQNEAQ. This CDR3 spans 15 amino acids. In DNA form, the CDR3 reads TGTGCCAGCAGCCCGAGCCTGCTGATAGATCAGCCCCAGCATTTT. The encoded protein is CASSPSLLIDQPQHF.

This sequence joins TRBV15 and TRBJ1-2; 7 bases line up with TRBD1. Germline V gives CDR1 LNHNV, CDR2 YYDKDF (reference sequence). CDR3 size: 13 residues. The J segment lost 7 bases and the V segment lost 2 bases, leaving 4 bases of the junction unmatched. The CDR3 DNA reads TGTGCCACCAGCAGAACCTCAGGGGGTGGCTACACCTTC. The encoded protein is CATSRTSGGGYTF.

The chain recombines TRBV7-9 with TRBJ1-2; a possible D gene is TRBD1 (5 bases). The V gene lost 2 bases and the J gene lost 4 bases, with 14 bases spanning the gap. CDR1 is SEHNR and CDR2 is FQNEAQ in the germline V gene (reference sequence). The CDR3 totals 15 residues. DNA of the CDR3: TGTGCCAGCAGCTTAAACCCCGCAGGGCTCTATGGCTACACCTTC. Protein product: CASSLNPAGLYGYTF.

This chain joins TRBV14 and TRBJ2-7; D is unclear. V dropped 3 bases and J dropped 0 bases, with 6 bases sitting between them. The CDR3 length is 13 residues. Germline-derived CDR1 and CDR2 are SGHDN and FVKESK. The CDR3 DNA follows: TGTGCCAGCAGCCACACCAGCTCCTACGAGCAGTACTTC. Its protein product is CASSHTSSYEQYF.

This sequence joins TRBV7-9 and TRBJ1-1; D possibly corresponds to TRBD1 (5 bases). Per germline, CDR1 SEHNR and CDR2 FQNEAQ (reference sequence). Trimming shortened V by 0 bases and J by 3 bases, and 8 bases separated the two germline ends. The CDR3 contains 14 residues. CDR3 nucleotide sequence: TGTGCCAGCAGCTTAGCAGGGGTTTACACTGAAGCTTTCTTT. Translated, it gives CASSLAGVYTEAFF.

This sequence joins TRBV5-1 and TRBJ2-7; 11 bases are shared with TRBD2. This CDR3 region has 15 residues. Germline V CDR1 and CDR2: SGHRS, YFSETQ. V shed 4 bases, J shed 3 bases, and the junction held 6 bases outside the gene matches. The CDR3 reads CASSPIAGGSYEQYF. Here the CDR3 DNA reads TGCGCCAGCAGCCCGATAGCGGGAGGGAGCTACGAGCAGTACTTC.

The chain couples TRBV7-9 to TRBJ1-4; D ambiguous. This CDR3 is built from 13 residues. CDR1 SEHNR and CDR2 FQNEAQ come from the germline V gene (reference sequence). The V gene lost 7 bases and the J gene lost 4 bases, with 10 bases spanning the gap. The CDR3 reads CASTPSGNEKLFF. The DNA of the CDR3 is TGTGCCAGCACCCCGTCGGGTAATGAAAAACTGTTTTTT.